The rows below give T cell receptor beta chains drawn from one sample of a study of beta chain features in type 1 diabetes. Clones were sequenced by immunoSEQ multiplex PCR, and TCRdb holds only the in-frame ones, with some missing. This sample has 350,000 to 450,000 clones, with about 14% found just once. Sequenced material: naive CD4+ T cells from blood. The receptors here all came from a man younger than 40 in good health. The CDR3 runs from the conserved cysteine through the conserved F or W. A D gene is named only where the DNA matches it firmly. Clone size is shown for a subset of rows, as once, few, many or a class of expanded clone.

j_call clone_size d_call v_call cdr3_aa cdr3_nt
TRBJ2-3 few - TRBV10-3 CATGRGPWTDTQYF TGTGCCACCGGGCGGGGCCCGTGGACAGATACGCAGTATTTT
TRBJ1-1 few - TRBV5-4 CASTLGQNTEAFF TGTGCCAGCACCTTAGGACAGAACACTGAAGCTTTCTTT
TRBJ2-7 few - TRBV15 CATSRGGGTYEQYF TGTGCCACCAGCAGAGGCGGCGGAACCTACGAGCAGTACTTC
TRBJ1-4 few TRBD1 TRBV29-1 CSVRRGDNEKLFF TGCAGCGTCCGCAGGGGGGACAATGAAAAACTGTTTTTT
TRBJ1-2 - - TRBV4-2 CASSPPGEGYTF TGTGCCAGCAGCCCCCCAGGGGAGGGCTACACCTTC
TRBJ2-5 few - TRBV7-2 CASSLGGGETQYF TGTGCCAGCAGCTTAGGGGGCGGGGAGACCCAGTACTTC
TRBJ1-2 - - TRBV25-1 CASSEFGQINGGYTF TGTGCCAGCAGTGAATTTGGACAAATAAATGGTGGCTACACCTTC
TRBJ2-1 many - TRBV29-1 CSVVGEQFF TGCAGCGTTGTAGGTGAGCAGTTCTTC
TRBJ2-1 - TRBD2 TRBV4-3 CASSQEASGIYNEQFF TGCGCCAGCAGCCAAGAGGCTAGCGGGATCTACAATGAGCAGTTCTTC
TRBJ1-1 - - TRBV2 CASSDAGDTEAFF TGTGCCAGCAGTGACGCAGGGGACACTGAAGCTTTCTTT
TRBJ1-2 - - TRBV30 CAWSVLEGHGYTF TGTGCCTGGAGTGTACTGGAAGGGCATGGCTACACCTTC
TRBJ2-1 - TRBD2 TRBV7-9 CASSLVRTSGSSYNEQFF TGTGCCAGCAGCTTAGTTCGGACTAGCGGGAGCTCCTACAATGAGCAGTTCTTC
TRBJ2-5 - TRBD2 TRBV11-2 CASSSTEAGRIQETQYF TGTGCCAGCAGCTCAACCGAAGCGGGACGAATCCAAGAGACCCAGTACTTC
TRBJ1-5 - - TRBV30 CAWGEGLSNQPQHF TGTGCCTGGGGCGAGGGACTGAGCAATCAGCCCCAGCATTTT
TRBJ1-2 - - TRBV7-2 CASSSRGGTRGYTF TGTGCCAGCAGCTCCCGGGGCGGCACCCGTGGCTACACCTTC
TRBJ2-5 few TRBD2 TRBV30 CAWSVERGLASQETQYF TGTGCCTGGAGTGTCGAGCGGGGACTAGCGTCCCAAGAGACCCAGTACTTC
TRBJ1-6 few TRBD1 TRBV7-2 CASSLGTGSSYNSPLHF TGTGCCAGCAGCTTGGGGACAGGAAGCTCCTATAATTCACCCCTCCACTTT
TRBJ1-1 few - TRBV30 CAWSVRRGSEAFF TGTGCCTGGAGTGTACGTAGAGGGAGTGAAGCTTTCTTT
TRBJ2-7 few - TRBV7-2 CASSLVWGREQYF TGTGCCAGCAGCTTAGTTTGGGGCCGCGAGCAGTACTTC
TRBJ2-1 - - TRBV4-1 CASSPLRSSYNEQFF TGCGCCAGCAGCCCCCTTCGGAGCTCCTACAATGAGCAGTTCTTC
TRBJ2-3 - TRBD2 TRBV5-1 CASSPTSGGHTDTQYF TGCGCCAGCAGCCCCACTAGCGGGGGACACACAGATACGCAGTATTTT
TRBJ2-6 few - TRBV7-6 CASSSGSGANVLTF TGTGCCAGCAGCTCTGGCTCTGGGGCCAACGTCCTGACTTTC
TRBJ2-7 few TRBD2 TRBV4-1 CASSQGSGLAYEQYF TGCGCCAGCAGCCAAGGTTCGGGACTAGCCTACGAGCAGTACTTC
TRBJ2-1 few - TRBV27 CASSLVGHNEQFF TGTGCCAGCAGTTTGGTTGGACACAATGAGCAGTTCTTC
TRBJ2-1 - - TRBV7-9 CASSLNRELKNEQFF TGTGCCAGCAGCTTAAACAGGGAGTTGAAGAATGAGCAGTTCTTC
TRBJ1-1 once - TRBV30 CAWSLQGRPGSTEAFF TGTGCCTGGAGTCTCCAGGGGCGCCCGGGGTCCACTGAAGCTTTCTTT
TRBJ2-3 - - TRBV6-5 CASHRTADTQYF TGTGCCAGCCACCGCACAGCAGATACGCAGTATTTT
TRBJ2-5 few - TRBV30 CAWSGVGETQYF TGTGCCTGGAGTGGGGTGGGAGAGACCCAGTACTTC
TRBJ1-5 - - TRBV30 CAWTNGVQQPQHF TGTGCCTGGACCAACGGGGTTCAACAGCCCCAGCATTTT
TRBJ1-5 few - TRBV18 CASSPRGGSQPQHF TGTGCCAGCTCACCACGCGGGGGAAGTCAGCCCCAGCATTTT
TRBJ1-2 - TRBD1 TRBV30 CAWSEGYDRADSYTF TGTGCCTGGAGTGAGGGATACGACAGGGCCGACAGCTACACCTTC
TRBJ2-3 few TRBD2 TRBV7-6 CASSFSGSTDTQYF TGTGCCAGCAGCTTTAGCGGGAGCACAGATACGCAGTATTTT
TRBJ1-4 - - TRBV10-3 CAISEQAWGKLFF TGTGCCATCAGTGAACAGGCCTGGGGAAAACTGTTTTTT